The clone carrying this TCR beta chain came up a few times. Its target is unknown. This sample was taken from a study of shared clonotypes between healthy human individuals. Findings and limits, study-wide: In a few donors, around 5% of naive CD4 clonotypes appeared in common. Clonotype sharing among donors was expected to depend on sequencing depth.

Assay runs were performed at deep level. The protocol was immunoSEQ multiplex PCR, while the TCRdb copy is restricted to in-frame clones and leaves out a portion. This table has about 1 million clones, 65% to 75% appearing once. Division of CD4+ cells produced a CD45RA+ naive subset and a CD45RA-negative memory subset. Trimming removed 5 bases at V and 5 bases at J, with 8 bases between. Germline V lookup: CDR1 LGHNT, CDR2 FRNRAP. The CDR3 runs to 12 residues. Sequenced input: memory CD4+ T cells sorted from blood. The sample's subset: CD45RA-negative fraction. This chain connects TRBV12-5 to TRBJ2-3; possible D gene TRBD2, 5 bases. The clonotype originates from a man between 18 and 29 years old in good health. Written as DNA, the CDR3 is TGTGCTAGTGGTGGAGAGGGAGATACGCAGTATTTT. It translates to CASGGEGDTQYF.